Sequencing of this T cell receptor beta chain was carried out in a study of cytomegalovirus exposure and HLA in healthy donors. Points from the study as a whole: In most subjects, TCR beta sequences reportedly gave accurate predictions of HLA-A and HLA-B alleles.

Concerning this clone itself: Its antigen is not known.

Germline assignment: CDR1 SGHRS and CDR2 YFSETQ. The junction had 7 bases not matched to a gene; V was cut back by 3 bases and J by 0 bases. The CDR3 sequence is 16 residues long. PCR involved 60 Vbeta and 13 Jbeta primers. Method: immunoSEQ multiplex PCR; TCRdb's copy keeps in-frame clones and lacks some. Of about 180,000 clones listed, 79% are singletons. This TCR was sampled from a woman aged 40 to 50 in good health and CMV-seronegative. Sequenced: PBMCs. V gene TRBV5-1 combines with J gene TRBJ2-7; TRBD1 agrees at 9 bases. The CDR3 bases are TGCGCCAGCAGCTCCGGGACAGGGAAGAGCTCCTACGAGCAGTACTTC. It encodes CASSSGTGKSSYEQYF.